This is a list of T cell receptor beta chains from one sample in a study of early T cells in non-severe SARS-CoV-2 infection. MiXCR, run by TCRdb on the 5' RACE reads, gives a single entry per CDR3 protein. The sample contains 25,000 to 35,000 distinct CDR3 sequences, roughly 5.1% of which appear only once. Material: whole blood. The receptors stem from an adult who was a healthcare worker with PCR-confirmed SARS-CoV-2 infection or an uninfected control (not recorded which). The CDR3 runs from the conserved cysteine through the conserved F or W. The D gene is left open where the match is weak. Clone sizes are given selectively: once, few, many, or a class where the clone is expanded.

clone_size,v_call,j_call,d_call,cdr3_aa,cdr3_nt
many,TRBV11-2,TRBJ1-5,.,CASSLDSRGGNQPQHF,TGTGCCAGCAGCTTAGATAGCCGGGGCGGCAATCAGCCCCAGCATTTT
many,TRBV30,TRBJ2-1,.,CAWSGGGTSYNEQFF,TGTGCCTGGAGTGGCGGTGGGACTTCCTACAATGAGCAGTTCTTC
few,TRBV28,TRBJ1-1,.,CASTLLPGMNTEAFF,TGTGCCAGCACCCTTCTGCCGGGGATGAACACTGAAGCTTTCTTT
many,TRBV18,TRBJ1-4,TRBD1,CASSDRGPTNEKLFF,TGTGCCAGCTCGGACAGGGGCCCAACTAATGAAAAACTGTTTTTT
.,TRBV11-2,TRBJ2-1,TRBD2,CASSLEHLAGVYNEQFF,TGTGCCAGCAGCTTAGAGCATCTAGCGGGAGTCTACAATGAGCAGTTCTTC
few,TRBV2,TRBJ2-2,TRBD1,CASRRTGGSNTGELFF,TGTGCCAGCAGGAGGACAGGGGGGTCCAACACCGGGGAGCTGTTTTTT
few,TRBV29-1,TRBJ1-2,TRBD1,CLTGGEVNGYTF,TGCCTGACAGGGGGCGAAGTCAATGGCTACACCTTC
few,TRBV18,TRBJ1-1,.,CASSPPGRVAEAFF,TGTGCCAGCTCACCACCAGGGAGGGTCGCTGAAGCTTTCTTT
.,TRBV28,TRBJ1-4,.,CASSLWQGALGKLFF,TGTGCCAGCAGTTTATGGCAGGGTGCATTGGGAAAACTGTTTTTT
many,TRBV6-6,TRBJ2-7,.,CASSRLGNEQYF,TGTGCCAGCAGTCGACTAGGGAACGAGCAGTACTTC
many,TRBV28,TRBJ2-7,.,CASRPGHLKSYEQYF,TGTGCCAGCAGGCCGGGACACCTCAAGAGTTACGAGCAGTACTTC
many,TRBV7-9,TRBJ2-7,TRBD2,CAEKGGAGEQYF,TGTGCCGAAAAGGGAGGGGCAGGCGAGCAGTACTTC
many,TRBV12-3/TRBV12-4,TRBJ1-6,.,CASSPRTLGSYNSPLHF,TGTGCCAGCAGTCCCAGAACTCTGGGCTCCTATAATTCACCCCTCCACTTT
.,TRBV5-1,TRBJ1-5,TRBD1,CASSSGQGDQPQHF,TGCGCCAGCAGCTCCGGACAGGGGGATCAGCCCCAGCATTTT
few,TRBV7-2,TRBJ2-7,TRBD1,CASSARTGEQYF,TGTGCCAGCAGCGCCCGGACAGGGGAACAGTACTTC
many,TRBV11-2,TRBJ2-7,.,CASSVAGQSSYEQYF,TGTGCCAGCAGCGTAGCGGGACAGAGCTCCTACGAGCAGTACTTC
many,TRBV7-9,TRBJ2-2,.,CASSLRGGEDTGELFF,TGTGCCAGCAGTCTCCGGGGCGGGGAGGACACCGGGGAGCTGTTTTTT
.,TRBV11-2,TRBJ1-2,.,CASTLNPYAYGYTF,TGTGCCAGCACCTTGAACCCTTACGCGTATGGCTACACCTTC
many,TRBV11-2,TRBJ2-3,TRBD1,CASSTPRTGFRNTQYF,TGTGCCAGCAGCACCCCTCGGACAGGTTTTCGGAATACGCAGTATTTT
.,TRBV5-1,TRBJ2-7,.,CASSLEGTYYEQYF,TGCGCCAGCAGCTTGGAAGGAACCTACTACGAGCAGTACTTC
many,TRBV11-2,TRBJ2-5,.,CASSLGTVYQETQYF,TGTGCCAGCAGCTTAGGCACAGTGTACCAAGAGACCCAGTACTTC
few,TRBV7-9,TRBJ2-3,TRBD2,CASSLSLAGVTDTQYF,TGTGCCAGCAGCTTATCACTAGCGGGGGTGACAGATACGCAGTATTTT
many,TRBV7-9,TRBJ1-2,.,CASSLAQRDGYTF,TGTGCCAGCAGCTTAGCGCAGAGAGATGGCTACACCTTC
.,TRBV13,TRBJ2-1,TRBD2,CASSLIAGPNNEQFF,TGTGCCAGCAGCTTAATAGCGGGACCAAACAATGAGCAGTTCTTC
.,TRBV5-6,TRBJ1-1,TRBD1,CASSVTGVGFYTEAFF,TGTGCCAGCAGCGTGACAGGGGTGGGGTTCTACACTGAAGCTTTCTTT
.,TRBV19,TRBJ2-4,.,CASSIDREQNIQYF,TGTGCCAGTAGTATAGACCGGGAACAAAACATTCAGTACTTC
many,TRBV11-2,TRBJ2-5,.,CACGRTEETQYF,TGTGCCTGTGGGCGGACAGAAGAGACCCAGTACTTC